This TCR beta chain was sequenced in a study of blood T cell repertoires in COVID-19. Across the whole study: COVID-19 samples from acute and convalescent phases originated in the United States, Italy and Spain. T cells, B-cell-depleted T cells, or PBMCs supplied cDNA or gDNA.

Clinical history reported by participants formed the basis on which cohorts were assigned. This clone was seen just once. The assay was immunoSEQ multiplex PCR, and TCRdb's table has in-frame clones only and misses some. The sample lists 300,000 or so clones; approximately 86% were seen once. V shed 6 bases and J 5 bases; nucleotides not matched to a gene: 14. This CDR3 comprises 16 residues. Germline-derived CDR1 and CDR2 are DFQATT and SNEGSKA (reference sequence). This clonotype originated in a woman in her thirties or forties with acute COVID-19. Sequences were obtained from PBMCs or T cells enriched from blood (not recorded which). J is TRBJ1-4 and V is TRBV20-1, with 8 bases identical to TRBD1. This chain's CDR3 is CSASTPLDRANEKLFF. The CDR3 region has the DNA TGCAGTGCAAGTACCCCACTGGACAGGGCGAATGAAAAACTGTTTTTT.